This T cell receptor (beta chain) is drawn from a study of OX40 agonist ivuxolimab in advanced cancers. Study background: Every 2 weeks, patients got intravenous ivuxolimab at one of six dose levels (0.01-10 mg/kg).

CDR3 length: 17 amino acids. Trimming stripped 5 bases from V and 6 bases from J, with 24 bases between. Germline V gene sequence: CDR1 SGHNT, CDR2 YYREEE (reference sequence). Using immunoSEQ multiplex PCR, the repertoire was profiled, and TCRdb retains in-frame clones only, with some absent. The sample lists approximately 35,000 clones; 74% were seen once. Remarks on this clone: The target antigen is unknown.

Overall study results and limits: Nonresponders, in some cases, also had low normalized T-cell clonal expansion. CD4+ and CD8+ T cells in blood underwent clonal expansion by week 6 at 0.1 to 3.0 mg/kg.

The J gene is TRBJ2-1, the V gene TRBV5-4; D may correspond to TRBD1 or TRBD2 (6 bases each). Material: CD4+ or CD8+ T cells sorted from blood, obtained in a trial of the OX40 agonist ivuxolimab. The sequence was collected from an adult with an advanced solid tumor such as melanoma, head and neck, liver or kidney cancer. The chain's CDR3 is CASSSTPQRGESNEQFF. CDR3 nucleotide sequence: TGTGCCAGCAGTTCAACCCCCCAAAGGGGGGAAAGCAATGAGCAGTTCTTC.